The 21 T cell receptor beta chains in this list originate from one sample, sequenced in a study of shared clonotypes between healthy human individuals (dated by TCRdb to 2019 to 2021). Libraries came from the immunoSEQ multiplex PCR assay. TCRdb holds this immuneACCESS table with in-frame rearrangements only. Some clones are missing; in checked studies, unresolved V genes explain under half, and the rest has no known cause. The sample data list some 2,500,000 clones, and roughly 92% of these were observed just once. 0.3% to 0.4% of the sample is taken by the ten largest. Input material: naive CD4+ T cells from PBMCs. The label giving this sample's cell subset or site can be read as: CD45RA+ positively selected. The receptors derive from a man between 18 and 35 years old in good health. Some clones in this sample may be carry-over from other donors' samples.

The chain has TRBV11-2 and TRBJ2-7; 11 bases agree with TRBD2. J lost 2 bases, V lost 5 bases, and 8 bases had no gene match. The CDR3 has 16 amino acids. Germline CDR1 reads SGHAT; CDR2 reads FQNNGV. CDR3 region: CASSVAGTSGTYEQYF. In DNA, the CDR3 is TGTGCCAGCAGCGTAGCCGGGACTAGCGGTACCTACGAGCAGTACTTC.

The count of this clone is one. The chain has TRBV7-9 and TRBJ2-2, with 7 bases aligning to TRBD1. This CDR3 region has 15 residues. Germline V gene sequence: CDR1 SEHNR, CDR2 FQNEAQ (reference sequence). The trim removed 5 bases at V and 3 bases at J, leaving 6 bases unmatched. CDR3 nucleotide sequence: TGTGCCAGCAGCGCCCAGGGGGTAGACACCGGGGAGCTGTTTTTT. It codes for CASSAQGVDTGELFF.

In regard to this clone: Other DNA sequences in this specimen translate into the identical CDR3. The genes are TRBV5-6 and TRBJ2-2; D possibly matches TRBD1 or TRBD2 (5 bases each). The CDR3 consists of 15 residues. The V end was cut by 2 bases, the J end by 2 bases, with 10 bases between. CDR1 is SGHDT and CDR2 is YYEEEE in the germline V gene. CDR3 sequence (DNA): TGTGCCAGCAGCTTCGCAGGGACCAACACCGGGGAGCTGTTTTTT. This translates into CASSFAGTNTGELFF.

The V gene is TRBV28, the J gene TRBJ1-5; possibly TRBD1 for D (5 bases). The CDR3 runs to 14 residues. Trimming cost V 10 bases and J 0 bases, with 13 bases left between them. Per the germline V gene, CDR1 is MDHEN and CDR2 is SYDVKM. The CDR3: CANSGGSSNQPQHF. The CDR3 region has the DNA TGTGCCAATTCGGGGGGGTCTAGCAATCAGCCCCAGCATTTT.

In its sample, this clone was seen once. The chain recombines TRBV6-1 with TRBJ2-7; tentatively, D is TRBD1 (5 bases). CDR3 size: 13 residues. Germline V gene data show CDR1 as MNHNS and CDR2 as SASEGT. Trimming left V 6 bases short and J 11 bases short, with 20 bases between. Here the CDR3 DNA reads TGTGCCAGCAGGCCCCTTGGTAGTGGACAAGAGTACTTC. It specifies CASRPLGSGQEYF.

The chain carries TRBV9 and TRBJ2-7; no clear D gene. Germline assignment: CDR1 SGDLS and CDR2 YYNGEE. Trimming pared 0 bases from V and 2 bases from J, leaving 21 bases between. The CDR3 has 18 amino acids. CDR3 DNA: TGTGCCAGCAGCGTAGGACCAGACTCTGGCACATCCCCCTACGAGCAGTACTTC. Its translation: CASSVGPDSGTSPYEQYF.

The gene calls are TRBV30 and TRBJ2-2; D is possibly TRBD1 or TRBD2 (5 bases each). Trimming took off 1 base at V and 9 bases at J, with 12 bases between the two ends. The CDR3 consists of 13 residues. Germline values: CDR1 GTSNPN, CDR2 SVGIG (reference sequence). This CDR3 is CAWSGGKPRELFF. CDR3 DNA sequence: TGTGCCTGGAGTGGGGGGAAGCCGCGGGAGCTGTTTTTT.

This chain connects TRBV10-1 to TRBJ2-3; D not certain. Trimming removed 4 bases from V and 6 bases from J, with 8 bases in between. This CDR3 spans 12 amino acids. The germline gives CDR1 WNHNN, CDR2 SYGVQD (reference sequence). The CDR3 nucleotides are TGCGCCAGCAGTGCCTCTATGGATACGCAGTATTTT. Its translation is CASSASMDTQYF.

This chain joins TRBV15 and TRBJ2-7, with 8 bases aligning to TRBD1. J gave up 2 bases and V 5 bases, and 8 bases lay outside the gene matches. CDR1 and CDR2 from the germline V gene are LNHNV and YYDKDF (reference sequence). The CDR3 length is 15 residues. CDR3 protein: CATSETGGPTYEQYF. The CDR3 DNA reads TGTGCCACCAGCGAAACAGGGGGGCCCACCTACGAGCAGTACTTC.

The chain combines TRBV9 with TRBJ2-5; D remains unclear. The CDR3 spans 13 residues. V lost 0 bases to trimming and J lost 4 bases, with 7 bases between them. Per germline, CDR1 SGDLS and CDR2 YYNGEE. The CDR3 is CASSVGATETQYF. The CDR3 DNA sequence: TGTGCCAGCAGCGTAGGGGCTACAGAGACCCAGTACTTC.

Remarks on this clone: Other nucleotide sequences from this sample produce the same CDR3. CDR3 region: CASSLEGSGYTF. The CDR3 nucleotides are TGTGCCAGCAGCTTAGAAGGGTCAGGCTACACCTTC. V and J are TRBV7-2 and TRBJ1-2; no clear D. Germline-derived CDR1 and CDR2 are SGHTA and FQGNSA. The CDR3 loop spans 12 amino acids. Between the trimmed V and J ends, which lost 1 base and 8 bases, there was a span of 8 bases.

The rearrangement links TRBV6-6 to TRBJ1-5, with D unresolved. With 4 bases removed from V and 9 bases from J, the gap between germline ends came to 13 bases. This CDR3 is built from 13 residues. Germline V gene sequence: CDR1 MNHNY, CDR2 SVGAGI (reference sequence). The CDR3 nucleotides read TGTGCCAGCAGTTGGCTCAAGGGTTCGCCCCAGCATTTT. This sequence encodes CASSWLKGSPQHF.

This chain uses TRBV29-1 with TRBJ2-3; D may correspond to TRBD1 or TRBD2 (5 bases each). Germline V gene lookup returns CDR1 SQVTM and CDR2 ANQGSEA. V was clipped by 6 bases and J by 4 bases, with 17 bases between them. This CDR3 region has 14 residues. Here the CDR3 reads CSVLGAAAPDTQYF. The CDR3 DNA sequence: TGCAGCGTCCTCGGGGCCGCCGCCCCAGATACGCAGTATTTT.

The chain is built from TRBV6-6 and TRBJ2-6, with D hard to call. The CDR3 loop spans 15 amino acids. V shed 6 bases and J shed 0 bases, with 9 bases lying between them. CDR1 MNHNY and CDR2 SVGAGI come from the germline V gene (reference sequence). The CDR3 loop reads CASSLPLSGANVLTF. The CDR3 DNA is TGTGCCAGCAGCCTACCGCTCTCTGGGGCCAACGTCCTGACTTTC.

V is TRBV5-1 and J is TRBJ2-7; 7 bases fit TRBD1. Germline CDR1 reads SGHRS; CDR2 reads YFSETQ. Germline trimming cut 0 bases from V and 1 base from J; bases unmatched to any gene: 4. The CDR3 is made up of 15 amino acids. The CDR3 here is CASSLDRGVSYEQYF. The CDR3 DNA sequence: TGCGCCAGCAGCTTGGACAGGGGCGTTTCCTACGAGCAGTACTTC.

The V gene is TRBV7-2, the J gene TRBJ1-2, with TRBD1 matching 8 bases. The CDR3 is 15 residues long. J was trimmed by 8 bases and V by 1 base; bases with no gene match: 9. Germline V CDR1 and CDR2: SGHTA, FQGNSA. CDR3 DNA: TGTGCCAGCAGCTTAGGGGGCGGACAGGGCCGGGGCTACACCTTC. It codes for CASSLGGGQGRGYTF. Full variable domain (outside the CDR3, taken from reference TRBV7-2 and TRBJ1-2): GAGVSQSPSNKVTEKGKDVELRCDPISGHTALYWYRQSLGQGLEFLIYFQGNSAPDKSGLPSDRFSAERTGGSVSTLTIQRTQQEDSAVYLCASSLGGGQGRGYTFGSGTRLTVV.

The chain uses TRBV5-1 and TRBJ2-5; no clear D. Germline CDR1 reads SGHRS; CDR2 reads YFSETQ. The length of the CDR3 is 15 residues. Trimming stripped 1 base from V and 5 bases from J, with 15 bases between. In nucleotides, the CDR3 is TGCGCCAGCAGCTTGTTAACCCGGTACGTGGAGACCCAGTACTTC. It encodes CASSLLTRYVETQYF.

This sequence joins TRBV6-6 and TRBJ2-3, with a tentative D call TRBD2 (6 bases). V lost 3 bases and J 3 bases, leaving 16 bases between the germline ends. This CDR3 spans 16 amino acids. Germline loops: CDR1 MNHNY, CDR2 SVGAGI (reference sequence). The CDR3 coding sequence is TGTGCCAGCAGTTATATCGGGAGTACCCTGACAGATACGCAGTATTTT. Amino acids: CASSYIGSTLTDTQYF.

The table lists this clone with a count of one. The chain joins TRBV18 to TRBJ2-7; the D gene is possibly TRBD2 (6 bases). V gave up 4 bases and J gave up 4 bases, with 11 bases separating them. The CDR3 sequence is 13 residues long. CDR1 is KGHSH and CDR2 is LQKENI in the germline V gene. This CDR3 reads CASSLAETYEQYF. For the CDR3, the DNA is TGTGCCAGCTCACTAGCGGAGACGTACGAGCAGTACTTC.

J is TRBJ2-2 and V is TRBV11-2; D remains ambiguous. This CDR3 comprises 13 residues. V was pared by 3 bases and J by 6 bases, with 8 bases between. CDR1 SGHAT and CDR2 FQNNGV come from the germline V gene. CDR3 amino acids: CASSFFVSGELFF. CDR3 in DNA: TGTGCCAGCAGCTTCTTCGTCTCCGGGGAGCTGTTTTTT. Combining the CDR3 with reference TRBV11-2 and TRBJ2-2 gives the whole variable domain EAGVAQSPRYKIIEKRQSVAFWCNPISGHATLYWYQQILGQGPKLLIQFQNNGVVDDSQLPKDRFSAERLKGVDSTLKIQPAKLEDSAVYLCASSFFVSGELFFGEGSRLTVL.

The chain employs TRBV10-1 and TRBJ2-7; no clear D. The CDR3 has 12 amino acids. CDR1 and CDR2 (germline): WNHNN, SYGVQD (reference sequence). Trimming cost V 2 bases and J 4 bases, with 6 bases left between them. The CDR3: CASSELPYEQYF. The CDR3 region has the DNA TGCGCCAGCAGTGAGCTTCCATACGAGCAGTACTTC.